This T cell receptor beta chain was found in a study of CD8 T cells in Susac syndrome. Study context: Active disease was present in about six of the sequenced Susac syndrome patients, and remission in roughly 8. Study observations and caveats: The study acknowledged a relatively small number of individuals in its TCR sequencing and HLA analysis. It was in TEMRA cells and active patients that Susac CD8+ clonal expansion peaked.

Regarding this clonotype: Its target is not known.

Roughly 0.45 to 1 ug RNA was reverse transcribed with random hexamers. Multiplex PCR with immunoSEQ amplified the TCR beta CDR3 across 54 Vbeta and 13 Jbeta. TCRdb passed the immunoSEQ multiplex PCR reads through MiXCR, listing each CDR3 protein once. The sample lists under 110,000 distinct CDR3 sequences, around 94% occurring once. CDR3 length: 15 residues. The V end was cut by 6 bases, the J end by 6 bases, with 20 bases between. CDR1 is MNHEY, CDR2 SMNVEV, per germline (reference sequence). The sequenced sample consisted of CD8+ T cells from PBMCs. The sequence derives from a human donor with Susac syndrome. The chain combines TRBV27 with TRBJ1-2, with D maybe TRBD1 (6 bases). CDR3 loop: CASSQNTGSLHGYTF. For the CDR3, the DNA is TGTGCCAGCAGCCAAAATACAGGGTCCCTCCATGGCTACACCTTC.